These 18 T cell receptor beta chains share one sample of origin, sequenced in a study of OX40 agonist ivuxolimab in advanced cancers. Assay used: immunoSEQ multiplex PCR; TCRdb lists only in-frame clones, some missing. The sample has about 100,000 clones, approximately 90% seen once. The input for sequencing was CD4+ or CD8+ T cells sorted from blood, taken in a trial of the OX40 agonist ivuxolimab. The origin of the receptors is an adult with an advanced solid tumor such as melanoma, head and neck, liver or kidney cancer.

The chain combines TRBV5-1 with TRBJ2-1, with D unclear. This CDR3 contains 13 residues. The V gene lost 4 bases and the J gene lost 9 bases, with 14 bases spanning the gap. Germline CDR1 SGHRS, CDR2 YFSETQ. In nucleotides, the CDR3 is TGCGCCAGCAGCCTCGCCCTCCAGACTGAGCAGTTCTTC. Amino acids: CASSLALQTEQFF.

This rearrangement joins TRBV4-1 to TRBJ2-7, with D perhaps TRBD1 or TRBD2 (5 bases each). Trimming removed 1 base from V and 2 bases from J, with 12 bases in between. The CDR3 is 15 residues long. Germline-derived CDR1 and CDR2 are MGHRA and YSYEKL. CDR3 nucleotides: TGCGCCAGCAGCCAAGCTTGGGACCGGCCCTACGAGCAGTACTTC. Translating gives CASSQAWDRPYEQYF.

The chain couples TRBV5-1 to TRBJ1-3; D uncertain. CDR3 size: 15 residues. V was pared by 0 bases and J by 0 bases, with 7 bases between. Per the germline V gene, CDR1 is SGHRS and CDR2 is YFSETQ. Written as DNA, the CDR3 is TGCGCCAGCAGCTTGGAGGGCGGCTCTGGAAACACCATATATTTT. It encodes CASSLEGGSGNTIYF. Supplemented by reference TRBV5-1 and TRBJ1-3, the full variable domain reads KAGVTQTPRYLIKTRGQQVTLSCSPISGHRSVSWYQQTPGQGLQFLFEYFSETQRNKGNFPGRFSGRQFSNSRSEMNVSTLELGDSALYLCASSLEGGSGNTIYFGEGSWLTVV.

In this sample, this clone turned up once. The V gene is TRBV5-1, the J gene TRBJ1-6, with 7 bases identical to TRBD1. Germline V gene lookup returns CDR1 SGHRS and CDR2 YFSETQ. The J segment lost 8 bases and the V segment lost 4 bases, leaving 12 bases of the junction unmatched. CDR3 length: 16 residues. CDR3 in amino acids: CASSAGTEGIYSPLHF. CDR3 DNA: TGCGCCAGCAGCGCCGGGACAGAAGGTATATATTCACCCCTCCACTTT. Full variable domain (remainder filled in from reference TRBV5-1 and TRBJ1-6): KAGVTQTPRYLIKTRGQQVTLSCSPISGHRSVSWYQQTPGQGLQFLFEYFSETQRNKGNFPGRFSGRQFSNSRSEMNVSTLELGDSALYLCASSAGTEGIYSPLHFGNGTRLTVT.

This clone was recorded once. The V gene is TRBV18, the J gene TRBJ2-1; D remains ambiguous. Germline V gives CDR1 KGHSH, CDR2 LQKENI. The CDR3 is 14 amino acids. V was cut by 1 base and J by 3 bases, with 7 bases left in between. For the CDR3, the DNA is TGTGCCAGCTCACCACAGGGCGGCTACAATGAGCAGTTCTTC. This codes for CASSPQGGYNEQFF.

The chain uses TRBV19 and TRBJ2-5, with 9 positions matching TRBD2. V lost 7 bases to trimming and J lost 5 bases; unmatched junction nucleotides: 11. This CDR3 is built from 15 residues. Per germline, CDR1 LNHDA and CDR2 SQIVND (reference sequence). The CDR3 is CASTGSGSWGETQYF. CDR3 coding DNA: TGTGCCAGTACCGGTAGCGGGAGTTGGGGGGAGACCCAGTACTTC.

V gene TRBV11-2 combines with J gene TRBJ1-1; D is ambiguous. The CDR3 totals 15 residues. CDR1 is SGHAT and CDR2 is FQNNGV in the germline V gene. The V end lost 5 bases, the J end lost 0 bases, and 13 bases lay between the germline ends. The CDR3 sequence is CASSKGSHLNTEAFF. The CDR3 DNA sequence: TGTGCCAGCAGCAAAGGGTCGCATTTGAACACTGAAGCTTTCTTT.

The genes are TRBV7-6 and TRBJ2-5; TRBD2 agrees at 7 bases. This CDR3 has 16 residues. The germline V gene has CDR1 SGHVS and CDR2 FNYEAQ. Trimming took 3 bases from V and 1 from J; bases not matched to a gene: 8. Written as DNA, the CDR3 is TGTGCCAGCAGCTTGCCCCGCGGGAGTGGCCAAGAGACCCAGTACTTC. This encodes CASSLPRGSGQETQYF.

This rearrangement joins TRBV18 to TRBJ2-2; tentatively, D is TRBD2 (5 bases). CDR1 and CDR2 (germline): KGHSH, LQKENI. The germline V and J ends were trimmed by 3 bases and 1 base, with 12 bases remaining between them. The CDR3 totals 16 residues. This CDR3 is CASSPRTGLNTGELFF. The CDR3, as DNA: TGTGCCAGCTCACCTAGGACGGGATTGAACACCGGGGAGCTGTTTTTT.

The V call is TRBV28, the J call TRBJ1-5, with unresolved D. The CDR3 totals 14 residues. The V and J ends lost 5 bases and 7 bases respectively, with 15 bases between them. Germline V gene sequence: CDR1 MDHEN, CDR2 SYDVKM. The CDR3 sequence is CASSGGRRPQPQHF. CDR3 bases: TGTGCCAGCAGTGGTGGTAGGAGGCCGCAGCCCCAGCATTTT.

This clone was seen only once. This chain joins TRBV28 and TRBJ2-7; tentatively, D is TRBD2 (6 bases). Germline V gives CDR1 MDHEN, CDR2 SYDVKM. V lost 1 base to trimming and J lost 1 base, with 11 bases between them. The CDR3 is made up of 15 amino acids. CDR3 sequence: CASSLSRGVSYEQYF. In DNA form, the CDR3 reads TGTGCCAGCAGTTTATCTCGCGGGGTATCCTACGAGCAGTACTTC.

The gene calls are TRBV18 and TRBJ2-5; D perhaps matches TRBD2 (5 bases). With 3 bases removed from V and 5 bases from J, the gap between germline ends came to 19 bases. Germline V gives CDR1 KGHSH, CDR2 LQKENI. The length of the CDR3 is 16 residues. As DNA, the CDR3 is TGTGCCAGCTCACCCCAGTCGTCTAGCTTCCAGGAGACCCAGTACTTC. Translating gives CASSPQSSSFQETQYF.

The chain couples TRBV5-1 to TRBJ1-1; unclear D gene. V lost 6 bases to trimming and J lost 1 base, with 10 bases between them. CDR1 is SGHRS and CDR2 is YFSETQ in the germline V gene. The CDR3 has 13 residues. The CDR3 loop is CASNTDRNTEAFF. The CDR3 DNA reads TGCGCCAGCAACACAGATAGGAACACTGAAGCTTTCTTT. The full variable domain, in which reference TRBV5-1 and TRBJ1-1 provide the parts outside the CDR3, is KAGVTQTPRYLIKTRGQQVTLSCSPISGHRSVSWYQQTPGQGLQFLFEYFSETQRNKGNFPGRFSGRQFSNSRSEMNVSTLELGDSALYLCASNTDRNTEAFFGQGTRLTVV.

The CDR3 loop is CASSLASGGISYEQYF. The CDR3 DNA follows: TGTGCCAGCAGCTTAGCGTCGGGGGGTATCTCCTACGAGCAGTACTTC. This chain connects TRBV7-8 to TRBJ2-7, with TRBD2 matching 7 bases. CDR1 and CDR2 (germline): SGHVS, FQNEAQ. The V gene end was trimmed by 0 bases and the J gene end by 0 bases; junction bases not matched to a gene: 5. The CDR3 covers 16 residues.

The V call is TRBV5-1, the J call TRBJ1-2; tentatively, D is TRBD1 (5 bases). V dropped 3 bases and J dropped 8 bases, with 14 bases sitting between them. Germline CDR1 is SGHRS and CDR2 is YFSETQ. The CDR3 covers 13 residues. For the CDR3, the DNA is TGCGCCAGCAGCTCTGGGGACGGTCGGGGCTACACCTTC. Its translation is CASSSGDGRGYTF.

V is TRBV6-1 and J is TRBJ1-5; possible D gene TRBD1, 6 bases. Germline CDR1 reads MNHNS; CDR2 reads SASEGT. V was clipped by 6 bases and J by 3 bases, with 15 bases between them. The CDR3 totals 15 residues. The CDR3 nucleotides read TGTGCCAGCAGATTAGGGGGTTCCACCAATCAGCCCCAGCATTTT. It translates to CASRLGGSTNQPQHF.

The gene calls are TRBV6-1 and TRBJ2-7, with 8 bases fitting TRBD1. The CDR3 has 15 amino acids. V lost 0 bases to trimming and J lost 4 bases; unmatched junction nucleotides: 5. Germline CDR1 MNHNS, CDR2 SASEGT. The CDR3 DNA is TGTGCCAGCAGTGAAGCAGGGACAGGAGTATACGAGCAGTACTTC. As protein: CASSEAGTGVYEQYF.

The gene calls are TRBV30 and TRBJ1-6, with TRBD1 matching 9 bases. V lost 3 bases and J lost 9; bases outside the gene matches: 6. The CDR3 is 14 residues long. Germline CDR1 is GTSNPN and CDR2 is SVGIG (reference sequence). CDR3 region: CAWRAGTGSSPLHF. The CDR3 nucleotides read TGTGCCTGGAGGGCCGGGACAGGGAGTTCACCCCTCCACTTT.